This paragraph covers one T cell receptor beta chain sequence. The antigen is undetermined. The data belong to a study of T-cell memory formation after mild COVID-19. General study results and limits: In pre-infection memory, a portion of responding clones appeared, which suggested that cross-reactive memory joined. The study found contracting CD4+ clones mainly in CM and EM and contracting CD8+ clones in EMRA. Confirmation was lacking for SARS-CoV-2 specificity of second-wave clones that peaked on day 37.

Via MiXCR, TCRdb re-called the 5' RACE reads, giving one row per CDR3 protein. The sample includes roughly 620,000 distinct CDR3 sequences, roughly 18% of them seen just once. The CDR3 contains 16 residues. The germline CDR1 and CDR2 sequences are MNHEY and SMNVEV (reference sequence). V shed 7 bases, J shed 6 bases, and the junction held 13 bases outside the gene matches. The sequence derives from an adult woman who had mild COVID-19 (a few samples of this study predate the infection). Cell type and time point are not known. The chain combines TRBV27 with TRBJ1-5, with 9 bases aligning to TRBD1. Material: PBMCs or a T cell subset sorted from them (not recorded which). This CDR3 reads CASTLTGTGYTQPQHF. CDR3 bases: TGTGCCAGCACCTTAACCGGGACAGGGTATACTCAGCCCCAGCATTTT.